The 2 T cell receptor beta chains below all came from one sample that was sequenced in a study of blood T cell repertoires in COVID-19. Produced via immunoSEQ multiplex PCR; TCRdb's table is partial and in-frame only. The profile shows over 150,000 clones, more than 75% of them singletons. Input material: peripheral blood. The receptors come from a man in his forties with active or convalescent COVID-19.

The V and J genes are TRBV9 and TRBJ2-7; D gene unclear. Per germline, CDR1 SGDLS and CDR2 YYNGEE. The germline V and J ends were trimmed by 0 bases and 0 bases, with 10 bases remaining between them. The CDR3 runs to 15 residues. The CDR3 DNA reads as TGTGCCAGCAGCGTAGGAGGAGAGATCTCCTACGAGCAGTACTTC. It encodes CASSVGGEISYEQYF.

The CDR3 DNA reads TGTGCCAGCAGCTCCAAGGGACAGGGGTTGGAAAAACTGTTTTTT. Residues: CASSSKGQGLEKLFF. This sequence joins TRBV7-2 and TRBJ1-4; 10 bases agree with TRBD1. The CDR3 is 15 residues long. With 4 bases clipped from V and 8 bases from J, the junction kept 7 bases outside the gene matches. Germline CDR1 is SGHTA and CDR2 is FQGNSA.